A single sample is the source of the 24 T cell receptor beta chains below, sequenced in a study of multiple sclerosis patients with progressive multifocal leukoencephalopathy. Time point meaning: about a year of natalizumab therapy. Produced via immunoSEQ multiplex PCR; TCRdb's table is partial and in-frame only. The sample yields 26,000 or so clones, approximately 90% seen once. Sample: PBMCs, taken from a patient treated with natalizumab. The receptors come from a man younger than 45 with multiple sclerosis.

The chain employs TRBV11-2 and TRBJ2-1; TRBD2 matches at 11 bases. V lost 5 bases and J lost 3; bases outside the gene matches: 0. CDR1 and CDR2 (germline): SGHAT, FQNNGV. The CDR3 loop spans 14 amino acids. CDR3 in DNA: TGTGCCAGCAGCCTAGCGGGAGGCTACAATGAGCAGTTCTTC. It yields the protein CASSLAGGYNEQFF.

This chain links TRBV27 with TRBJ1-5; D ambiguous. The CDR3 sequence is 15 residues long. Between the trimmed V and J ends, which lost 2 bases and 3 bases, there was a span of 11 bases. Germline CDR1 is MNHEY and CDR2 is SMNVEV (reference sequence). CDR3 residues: CASSLEGMYNQPQHF. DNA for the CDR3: TGTGCCAGCAGTTTAGAAGGGATGTACAATCAGCCCCAGCATTTT.

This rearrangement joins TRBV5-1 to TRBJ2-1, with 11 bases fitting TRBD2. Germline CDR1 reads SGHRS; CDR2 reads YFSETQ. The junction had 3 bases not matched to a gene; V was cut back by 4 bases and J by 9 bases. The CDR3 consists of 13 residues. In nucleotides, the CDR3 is TGCGCCAGCAGCCAACTAGCGGGAGCTGAGCAGTTCTTC. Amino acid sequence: CASSQLAGAEQFF.

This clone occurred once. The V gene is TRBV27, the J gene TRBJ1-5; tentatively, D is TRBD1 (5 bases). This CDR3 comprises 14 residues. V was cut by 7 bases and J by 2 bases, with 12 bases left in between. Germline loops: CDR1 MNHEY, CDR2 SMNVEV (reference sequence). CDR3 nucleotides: TGTGCCAGCACCCCAACGGGGGGCAATCAGCCCCAGCATTTT. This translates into CASTPTGGNQPQHF.

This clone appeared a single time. CDR3 sequence: CASSSRGVSYNEQFF. DNA of the CDR3: TGCGCCAGCAGCTCTAGGGGGGTTTCCTACAATGAGCAGTTCTTC. The chain uses TRBV5-1 and TRBJ2-1; D assignment may be TRBD1 or TRBD2 (6 bases each). V was pared by 3 bases and J by 1 base, with 11 bases between. Germline-derived CDR1 and CDR2 are SGHRS and YFSETQ. There are 15 residues in the CDR3.

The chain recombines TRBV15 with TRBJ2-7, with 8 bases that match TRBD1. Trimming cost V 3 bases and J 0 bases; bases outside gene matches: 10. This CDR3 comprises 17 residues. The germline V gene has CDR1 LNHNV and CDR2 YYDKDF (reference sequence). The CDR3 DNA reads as TGTGCCACCAGCAGTGATAGGGGCAGGGGGCGCTCCTACGAGCAGTACTTC. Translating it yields CATSSDRGRGRSYEQYF. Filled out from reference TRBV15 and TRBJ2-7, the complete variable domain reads DAMVIQNPRYQVTQFGKPVTLSCSQTLNHNVMYWYQQKSSQAPKLLFHYYDKDFNNEADTPDNFQSRRPNTSFCFLDIRSPGLGDTAMYLCATSSDRGRGRSYEQYFGPGTRLTVT.

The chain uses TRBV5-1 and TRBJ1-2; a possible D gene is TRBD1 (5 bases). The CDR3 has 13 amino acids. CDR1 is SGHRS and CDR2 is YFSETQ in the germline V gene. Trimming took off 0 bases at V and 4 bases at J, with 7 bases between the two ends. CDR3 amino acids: CASSLAGTYGYTF. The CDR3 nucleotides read TGCGCCAGCAGCTTGGCTGGGACCTATGGCTACACCTTC.

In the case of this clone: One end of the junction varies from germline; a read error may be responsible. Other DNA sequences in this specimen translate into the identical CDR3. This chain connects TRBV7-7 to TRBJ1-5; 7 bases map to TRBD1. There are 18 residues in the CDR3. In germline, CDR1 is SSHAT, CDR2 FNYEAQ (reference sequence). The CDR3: CASSLGGWGQSVNQPQHF. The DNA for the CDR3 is TGTGCTAGCAGCTTAGGTGGGTGGGGACAGTCGGTGAATCAGCCCCAGCATTTT.

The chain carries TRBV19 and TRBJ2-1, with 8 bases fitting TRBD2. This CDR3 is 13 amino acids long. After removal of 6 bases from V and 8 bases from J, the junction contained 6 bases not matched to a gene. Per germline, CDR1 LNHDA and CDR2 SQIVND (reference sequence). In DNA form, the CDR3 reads TGTGCCAGTAGGGGACTAGAGGGTCATGAGCAGTTCTTC. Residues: CASRGLEGHEQFF.

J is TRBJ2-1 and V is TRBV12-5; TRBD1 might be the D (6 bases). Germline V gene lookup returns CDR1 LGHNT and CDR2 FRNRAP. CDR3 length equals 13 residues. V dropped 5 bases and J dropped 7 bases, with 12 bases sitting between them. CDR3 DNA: TGTGCTAGTGGTAATAGGGGGTCAAATGAGCAGTTCTTC. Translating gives CASGNRGSNEQFF.

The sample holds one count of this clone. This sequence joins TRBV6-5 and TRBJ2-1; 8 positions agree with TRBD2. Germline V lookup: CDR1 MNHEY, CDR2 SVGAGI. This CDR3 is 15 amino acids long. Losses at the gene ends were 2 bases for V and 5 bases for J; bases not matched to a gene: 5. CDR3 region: CASSYGGRPNNEQFF. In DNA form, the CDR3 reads TGTGCCAGCAGTTACGGCGGGAGGCCTAACAATGAGCAGTTCTTC.

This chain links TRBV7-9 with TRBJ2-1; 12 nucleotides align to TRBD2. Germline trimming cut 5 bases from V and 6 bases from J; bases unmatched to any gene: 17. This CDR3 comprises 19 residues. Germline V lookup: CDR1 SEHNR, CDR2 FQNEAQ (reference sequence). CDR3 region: CASSHLGLAGGPVGNEQFF. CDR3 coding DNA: TGTGCCAGCAGCCACTTGGGTCTAGCGGGAGGGCCGGTGGGCAATGAGCAGTTCTTC.

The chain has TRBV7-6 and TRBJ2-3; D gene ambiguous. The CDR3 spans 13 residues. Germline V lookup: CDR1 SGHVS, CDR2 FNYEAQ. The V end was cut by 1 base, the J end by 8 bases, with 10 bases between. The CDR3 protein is CASSLDALGTQYF. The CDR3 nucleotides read TGTGCCAGCAGCTTAGATGCGTTGGGTACGCAGTATTTT.

The DNA of the CDR3 is TGTGCCAGCAGCTTCGACCGCATGAACACTGAAGCTTTCTTT. This codes for CASSFDRMNTEAFF. J is TRBJ1-1 and V is TRBV7-2; D gene ambiguous. V was cut by 3 bases and J by 0 bases, with 8 bases left in between. The CDR3 has 14 residues. The germline V gene encodes CDR1 SGHTA and CDR2 FQGNSA.

The CDR3 loop is CASSRVLAGKGTDTQYF. CDR3 nucleotides: TGCGCCAGCAGCCGAGTGTTAGCGGGAAAGGGCACAGATACGCAGTATTTT. This chain links TRBV4-3 with TRBJ2-3, with 8 bases lining up with TRBD2. V dropped 4 bases and J dropped 1; count of bases not matched to a gene: 10. The CDR3 is 17 amino acids. The V gene's germline CDR1 is LGHNA and CDR2 YSLEER.

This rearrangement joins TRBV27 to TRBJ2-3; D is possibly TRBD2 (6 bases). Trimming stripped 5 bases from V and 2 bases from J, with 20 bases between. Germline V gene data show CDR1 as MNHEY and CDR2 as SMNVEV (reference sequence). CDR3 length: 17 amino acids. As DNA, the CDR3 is TGTGCCAGCAGTACCCGGACTACCGGGCTTTTCACAGATACGCAGTATTTT. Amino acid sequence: CASSTRTTGLFTDTQYF.

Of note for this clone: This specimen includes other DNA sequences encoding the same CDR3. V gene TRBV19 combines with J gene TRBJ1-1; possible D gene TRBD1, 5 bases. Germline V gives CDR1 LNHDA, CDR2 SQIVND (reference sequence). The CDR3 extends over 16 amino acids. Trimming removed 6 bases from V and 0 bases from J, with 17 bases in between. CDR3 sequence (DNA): TGTGCCAGTAGATCCAGGGACGCTTTCATGAACACTGAAGCTTTCTTT. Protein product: CASRSRDAFMNTEAFF.

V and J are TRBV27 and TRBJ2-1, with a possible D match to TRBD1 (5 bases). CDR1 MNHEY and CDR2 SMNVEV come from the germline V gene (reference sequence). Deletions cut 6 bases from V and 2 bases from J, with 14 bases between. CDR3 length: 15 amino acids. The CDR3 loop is CASRTAPRAYNEQFF. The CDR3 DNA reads TGTGCCAGCAGGACAGCCCCACGGGCCTACAATGAGCAGTTCTTC.

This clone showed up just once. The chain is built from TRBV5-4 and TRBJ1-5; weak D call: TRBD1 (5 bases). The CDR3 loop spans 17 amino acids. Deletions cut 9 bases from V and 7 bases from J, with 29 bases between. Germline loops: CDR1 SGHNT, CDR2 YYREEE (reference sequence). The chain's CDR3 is CANIRDLVTPSRQPQHF. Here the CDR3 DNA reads TGTGCCAACATCCGGGACCTCGTTACCCCAAGCAGACAGCCCCAGCATTTT.

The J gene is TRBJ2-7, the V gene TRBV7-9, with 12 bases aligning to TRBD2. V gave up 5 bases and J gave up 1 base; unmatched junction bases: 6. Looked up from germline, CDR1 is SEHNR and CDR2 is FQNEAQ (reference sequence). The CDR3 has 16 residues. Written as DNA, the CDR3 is TGTGCCAGCAGCCCATCTAGCGGGAGGGATTCCTACGAGCAGTACTTC. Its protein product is CASSPSSGRDSYEQYF.

CDR3 in amino acids: CSVEGSVDAFF. Here the CDR3 DNA reads TGCAGCGTTGAGGGTAGCGTCGATGCTTTCTTT. This rearrangement joins TRBV29-1 to TRBJ1-1, with D unclear. V gave up 3 bases and J gave up 11 bases, with 13 bases separating them. CDR3 length equals 11 residues. Germline loops: CDR1 SQVTM, CDR2 ANQGSEA.

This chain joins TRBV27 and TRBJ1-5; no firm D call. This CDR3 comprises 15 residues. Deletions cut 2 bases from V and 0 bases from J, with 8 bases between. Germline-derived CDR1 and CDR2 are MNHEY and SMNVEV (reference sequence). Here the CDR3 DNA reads TGTGCCAGCAGTTTAAGGACGGATAGCAATCAGCCCCAGCATTTT. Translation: CASSLRTDSNQPQHF.

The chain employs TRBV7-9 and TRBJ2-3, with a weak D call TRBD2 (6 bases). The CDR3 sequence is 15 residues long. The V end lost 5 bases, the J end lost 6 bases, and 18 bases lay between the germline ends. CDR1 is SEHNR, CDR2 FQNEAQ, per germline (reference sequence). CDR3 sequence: CASSLVGGSLDTQYF. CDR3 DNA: TGTGCCAGCAGCCTGGTAGGAGGGTCCCTTGATACGCAGTATTTT. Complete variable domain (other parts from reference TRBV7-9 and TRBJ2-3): DTGVSQNPRHKITKRGQNVTFRCDPISEHNRLYWYRQTLGQGPEFLTYFQNEAQLEKSRLLSDRFSAERPKGSFSTLEIQRTEQGDSAMYLCASSLVGGSLDTQYFGPGTRLTVL.

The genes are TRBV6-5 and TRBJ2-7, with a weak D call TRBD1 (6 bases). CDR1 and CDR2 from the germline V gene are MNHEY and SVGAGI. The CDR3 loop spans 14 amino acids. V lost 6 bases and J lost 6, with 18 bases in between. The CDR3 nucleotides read TGTGCCAGCAGGACGACAGGCCATTCCCCCGAGCAGTACTTC. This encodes CASRTTGHSPEQYF.